Presented here are 21 T cell receptor beta chains from one specimen sequenced in a study of shared clonotypes between healthy human individuals. The table came from immunoSEQ multiplex PCR; TCRdb's copy has only in-frame clones and leaves some out. The sample consists of about 470,000 clones, about 76% of them appearing once. The sequencing sample was made of PBMCs. The receptors originated from a woman in her forties in good health. Some clones in this sample may be carry-over from other donors' samples.

This clone showed up just a few times. CDR3 nucleotides: TGTGCCAGCAGCTTAGATGGACTAGCAGAATACGAGCAGTACTTC. Amino acid sequence: CASSLDGLAEYEQYF. The rearrangement uses TRBV11-2 and TRBJ2-7; 8 bases line up with TRBD2. V was pared by 0 bases and J by 4 bases, with 5 bases of the junction left unmatched. From germline, CDR1 is SGHAT and CDR2 FQNNGV. The CDR3 loop spans 15 amino acids.

The V and J genes are TRBV28 and TRBJ1-1, with TRBD1 identical over 9 bases. V dropped 7 bases and J dropped 2; count of bases not matched to a gene: 11. The CDR3 runs to 16 residues. The germline CDR1 and CDR2 sequences are MDHEN and SYDVKM. In DNA, the CDR3 is TGTGCCAGCACAGCACCCCGGGACAGGGTAAACACTGAAGCTTTCTTT. Protein product: CASTAPRDRVNTEAFF.

The chain links TRBV5-4 to TRBJ1-1, with D tentatively TRBD1 (6 bases). The V end was cut by 6 bases, the J end by 5 bases, with 14 bases between. This CDR3 region has 13 residues. Looked up from germline, CDR1 is SGHNT and CDR2 is YYREEE (reference sequence). The CDR3 protein is CASNQGRDTEAFF. Written as DNA, the CDR3 is TGTGCCAGCAACCAGGGGCGGGATACTGAAGCTTTCTTT.

J is TRBJ1-2 and V is TRBV7-9, with D uncertain. V was cut by 3 bases and J by 2 bases, with 7 bases left in between. This CDR3 comprises 13 residues. Germline CDR1 reads SEHNR; CDR2 reads FQNEAQ (reference sequence). The DNA of the CDR3 is TGTGCCAGCAGCTTGTTGATGAACTATGGCTACACCTTC. It yields the protein CASSLLMNYGYTF.

This clone was found once. The J gene is TRBJ2-7, the V gene TRBV7-2; 15 nucleotides agree with TRBD2. Germline values: CDR1 SGHTA, CDR2 FQGNSA. CDR3 length: 17 residues. Germline trimming cut 3 bases from V and 3 bases from J; bases unmatched to any gene: 6. In DNA, the CDR3 is TGTGCCAGCAGCTTGGGACTAGCGGGAGGTAGCGGCTACGAGCAGTACTTC. It is translated as CASSLGLAGGSGYEQYF.

The chain combines TRBV6-1 with TRBJ1-2, with D unresolved. The CDR3 runs to 13 residues. Between the trimmed V and J ends, which lost 2 bases and 2 bases, there was a span of 6 bases. Germline V gene data show CDR1 as MNHNS and CDR2 as SASEGT. The CDR3 DNA reads as TGTGCCAGCAGTGAACAGAGGAACTATGGCTACACCTTC. It codes for CASSEQRNYGYTF.

This chain's CDR3 is CASSQGFRGDADTQYF. For the CDR3, the DNA is TGTGCCAGCAGCCAAGGCTTCAGGGGGGATGCGGATACGCAGTATTTT. This chain uses TRBV7-3 with TRBJ2-3; D might be TRBD1 (7 bases). CDR1 and CDR2 (germline): SGHTA, FQGTGA. Trimming shortened V by 5 bases and J by 6 bases, and 21 bases separated the two germline ends. The CDR3 extends over 16 amino acids.

The chain couples TRBV30 to TRBJ1-4, with D maybe TRBD1 (5 bases). CDR3 length equals 17 residues. Trimming took 1 base from V and 1 from J, leaving 16 bases between them. CDR1 and CDR2 from the germline V gene are GTSNPN and SVGIG (reference sequence). CDR3 region: CAWSATRLGLTNEKLFF. CDR3 nucleotides: TGTGCCTGGAGTGCCACCCGTTTGGGGCTAACTAATGAAAAACTGTTTTTT.

Concerning this clone: Other DNA sequences from this sample encode an identical CDR3 as well. The chain carries TRBV7-2 and TRBJ2-7; TRBD2 matches 8 bases. The CDR3 extends over 14 amino acids. Germline V gives CDR1 SGHTA, CDR2 FQGNSA. Losses at the gene ends were 6 bases for V and 2 bases for J; bases not matched to a gene: 6. The CDR3 protein is CASSFGLAAYEQYF. The DNA of the CDR3 is TGTGCCAGCAGTTTTGGACTAGCCGCCTACGAGCAGTACTTC.

V usage is TRBV2 and J usage is TRBJ2-3; a weak D match, TRBD1 (6 bases). The CDR3 loop spans 14 amino acids. Germline V gives CDR1 SNHLY, CDR2 FYNNEI. Between the trimmed V and J ends, which lost 10 bases and 1 base, there was a span of 15 bases. For the CDR3, the DNA is TGTGCCACTTCGAGACAGGTCCGCACAGATACGCAGTATTTT. As protein: CATSRQVRTDTQYF.

The V call is TRBV28, the J call TRBJ2-7; TRBD2 aligns across 9 bases. Per the germline V gene, CDR1 is MDHEN and CDR2 is SYDVKM. This CDR3 is built from 14 residues. The trim removed 6 bases at V and 6 bases at J, leaving 9 bases unmatched. CDR3 DNA sequence: TGTGCCAGCAGCATAGCGGGAGCGCCGGCCGAGCAGTACTTC. Translated, it gives CASSIAGAPAEQYF.

This chain links TRBV6-1 with TRBJ2-7, with 10 positions matching TRBD2. V trimming: 5 bases; J trimming: 2 bases; junction bases outside the gene matches: 6. The CDR3 sequence is 15 residues long. Germline CDR1 reads MNHNS; CDR2 reads SASEGT. CDR3 amino acids: CASSPLAGATYEQYF. DNA of the CDR3: TGTGCCAGCAGTCCCCTAGCGGGAGCCACCTACGAGCAGTACTTC.

The rearrangement joins TRBV4-1 to TRBJ1-4; D is unresolved. The CDR3 loop spans 16 amino acids. Germline V lookup: CDR1 MGHRA, CDR2 YSYEKL. Trimming removed 1 base at V and 3 bases at J, with 12 bases between. As DNA, the CDR3 is TGCGCCAGCAGCCAAGTAATCCGGCTGTCTAATGAAAAACTGTTTTTT. Amino acid sequence: CASSQVIRLSNEKLFF.

This clone was counted once. The chain recombines TRBV18 with TRBJ2-5; tentative D call: TRBD1 (6 bases). Deletions cut 4 bases from V and 0 bases from J, with 15 bases between. From germline, CDR1 is KGHSH and CDR2 LQKENI. CDR3 length equals 16 residues. CDR3 bases: TGTGCCAGCTCACTTAACCAGGGGCCGTACCAAGAGACCCAGTACTTC. This gives the protein CASSLNQGPYQETQYF. The full variable domain, with the rest looked up from reference TRBV18 and TRBJ2-5, is NAGVMQNPRHLVRRRGQEARLRCSPMKGHSHVYWYRQLPEEGLKFMVYLQKENIIDESGMPKERFSAEFPKEGPSILRIQQVVRGDSAAYFCASSLNQGPYQETQYFGPGTRLLVL.

This chain links TRBV6-1 with TRBJ1-3, with 7 bases matching TRBD1. Germline assignment: CDR1 MNHNS and CDR2 SASEGT. After removal of 6 bases from V and 2 bases from J, the junction contained 7 bases not matched to a gene. The CDR3 extends over 15 amino acids. The CDR3, as DNA: TGTGCCAGCAGCGGGGGACAGCCTCCTGGAAACACCATATATTTT. Amino acids: CASSGGQPPGNTIYF.

This clone has more than one count but fewer than ten. The genes are TRBV4-1 and TRBJ2-1; TRBD2 might be the D (5 bases). Germline CDR1 and CDR2: MGHRA and YSYEKL. Trimming shortened V by 11 bases and J by 4 bases, and 12 bases separated the two germline ends. This CDR3 has 12 residues. The CDR3 spells CAPGESYNEQFF. The CDR3 DNA sequence: TGCGCCCCCGGGGAGAGTTACAATGAGCAGTTCTTC.

The rearrangement links TRBV7-3 to TRBJ2-1; D gene ambiguous. The CDR3 is 18 residues long. Germline V gene data show CDR1 as SGHTA and CDR2 as FQGTGA. Trimming left V 0 bases short and J 1 base short, with 16 bases between. DNA for the CDR3: TGTGCCAGCAGCTTAACTGGGGAAACTGGCTATTCCTACAATGAGCAGTTCTTC. This sequence encodes CASSLTGETGYSYNEQFF.

V usage is TRBV7-9 and J usage is TRBJ1-2; D is undetermined. Trimming removed 0 bases from V and 4 bases from J, with 9 bases in between. Germline CDR1 reads SEHNR; CDR2 reads FQNEAQ (reference sequence). The CDR3 covers 14 residues. In nucleotides, the CDR3 is TGTGCCAGCAGCTTAGCTGCAGACACCTATGGCTACACCTTC. Translated: CASSLAADTYGYTF.

The J gene is TRBJ2-5, the V gene TRBV18; D is undetermined. With 6 bases removed from V and 3 bases from J, the gap between germline ends came to 8 bases. This CDR3 is built from 12 residues. Germline CDR1 is KGHSH and CDR2 is LQKENI. CDR3 in DNA: TGTGCCAGCTCTCGCGAGAAAGAGACCCAGTACTTC. This encodes CASSREKETQYF.

The rearrangement joins TRBV5-1 to TRBJ2-7; TRBD2 is a possible D gene (6 bases). The germline V and J ends were trimmed by 5 bases and 1 base, with 10 bases remaining between them. Germline assignment: CDR1 SGHRS and CDR2 YFSETQ. The CDR3 sequence is 13 residues long. The CDR3 reads CASRSSGSYEQYF. The CDR3 coding sequence is TGCGCCAGCAGATCCAGCGGGTCCTACGAGCAGTACTTC.

In DNA, the CDR3 is TGTGCCAGCAGCCCTATAGGCGGGGGACAGGGTGGCAATCAGCCCCAGCATTTT. The encoded protein is CASSPIGGGQGGNQPQHF. The rearrangement joins TRBV7-8 to TRBJ1-5; 9 bases line up with TRBD1. CDR1 is SGHVS, CDR2 FQNEAQ, per germline. V dropped 5 bases and J dropped 2; count of bases not matched to a gene: 13. The length of the CDR3 is 18 residues.